The 25 T cell receptor beta chains below all came from one sample that was sequenced in a study of T cell responses to AZD1222 COVID-19 vaccine. The protocol was immunoSEQ multiplex PCR, while the TCRdb copy is restricted to in-frame clones and leaves out a portion. The sample lists some 150,000 clones, 90% occurring once. Sequences were derived from peripheral blood, sampled on day 0 of AZD1222 vaccination. These receptors came from an adult in good health.

J is TRBJ2-1 and V is TRBV6-2 or TRBV6-3; D gene ambiguous. Trimming stripped 2 bases from V and 10 bases from J, with 12 bases between. Germline V gene sequence: CDR1 MNHEY, CDR2 SVGEGT. CDR3 length: 13 residues. CDR3 amino acids: CASSYADWKEQFF. Written as DNA, the CDR3 is TGTGCCAGCAGTTACGCCGACTGGAAGGAGCAGTTCTTC.

The CDR3 sequence is CASSKPSPGGGIWMNTEAFF. CDR3 nucleotides: TGTGCCAGCAGCAAACCCTCCCCGGGAGGCGGCATCTGGATGAACACTGAAGCTTTCTTT. The chain couples TRBV21-1 to TRBJ1-1. TRBV21-1 is described as a pseudogene. CDR3 length: 20 residues.

The rearrangement links TRBV7-2 to TRBJ2-7, with D possibly being TRBD1 or TRBD2 (5 bases each). CDR1 SGHTA and CDR2 FQGNSA come from the germline V gene. Trimming took 5 bases from V and 4 from J, leaving 18 bases between them. The CDR3 is 15 amino acids. CDR3 in DNA: TGTGCCAGCAGCCCGCTACGGGACGCCGTTTACGAGCAGTACTTC. It encodes CASSPLRDAVYEQYF.

The V and J genes are TRBV10-2 and TRBJ2-6; D is unclear. The V gene lost 6 bases and the J gene lost 11 bases, with 17 bases spanning the gap. The CDR3 runs 14 residues. Per the germline V gene, CDR1 is WSHSY and CDR2 is SAAADI. The CDR3 DNA follows: TGCGCCAGCAGCGCACGGGCCCCTAGGGACGTCCTGACTTTC. Its translation: CASSARAPRDVLTF.

The chain joins TRBV5-5 to TRBJ2-7; 9 bases match TRBD2. With V trimmed by 1 base and J by 3 bases, 5 bases remained unmatched. This CDR3 contains 15 residues. The V gene's germline CDR1 is SGHKS and CDR2 YYEKEE (reference sequence). In DNA, the CDR3 is TGTGCCAGCAGCTTGACCCTAGCGGGGATCTACGAGCAGTACTTC. It specifies CASSLTLAGIYEQYF.

The rearrangement links TRBV2 to TRBJ1-6; possible D gene TRBD1, 5 bases. V was shortened by 4 bases and J by 8 bases, with 21 bases between the two germline ends. The CDR3 has 17 amino acids. Looked up from germline, CDR1 is SNHLY and CDR2 is FYNNEI. The chain's CDR3 is CASSARLGLNSDSPLHF. CDR3 DNA: TGTGCCAGCAGTGCCCGGTTGGGACTTAACAGCGATTCACCCCTCCACTTT.

V gene TRBV19 combines with J gene TRBJ1-1; D is perhaps TRBD1 (5 bases). Trimming pared 7 bases from V and 2 bases from J, leaving 17 bases between. The CDR3 consists of 15 residues. Per germline, CDR1 LNHDA and CDR2 SQIVND (reference sequence). CDR3 DNA sequence: TGTGCCAGTACCCGAGGGGTTCAGCGTAACACTGAAGCTTTCTTT. Encoded protein: CASTRGVQRNTEAFF.

This sequence joins TRBV9 and TRBJ2-3; D unclear. The length of the CDR3 is 13 residues. V shed 0 bases and J shed 3 bases, with 5 bases lying between them. In germline, CDR1 is SGDLS, CDR2 YYNGEE. CDR3 residues: CASSVATTDTQYF. CDR3 sequence (DNA): TGTGCCAGCAGCGTAGCGACGACAGATACGCAGTATTTT.

The chain couples TRBV5-1 to TRBJ1-2; 10 positions match TRBD1. CDR1 and CDR2 (germline): SGHRS, YFSETQ. V was clipped by 0 bases and J by 2 bases; unmatched bases: 4. The CDR3 consists of 16 residues. The CDR3 DNA follows: TGCGCCAGCAGCTTGGAGACAGGGGGCGGAAACTATGGCTACACCTTC. The encoded protein is CASSLETGGGNYGYTF.

V gene TRBV9 combines with J gene TRBJ1-3, with a possible D match to TRBD1 (6 bases). The CDR3 extends over 16 amino acids. CDR1 is SGDLS, CDR2 YYNGEE, per germline. Trimming took 0 bases from V and 0 from J, leaving 10 bases between them. The CDR3 spells CASSVALDSSGNTIYF. The CDR3 DNA reads TGTGCCAGCAGCGTAGCCCTGGACAGCTCTGGAAACACCATATATTTT.

The V call is TRBV5-1, the J call TRBJ2-3; D call uncertain. The CDR3 contains 13 residues. Between the trimmed V and J ends, which lost 5 bases and 1 base, there was a span of 8 bases. Germline CDR1 SGHRS, CDR2 YFSETQ. The CDR3 sequence is CASRTPGTDTQYF. The CDR3 DNA sequence: TGCGCCAGCAGGACACCTGGCACAGATACGCAGTATTTT.

The rearrangement uses TRBV7-9 and TRBJ1-1; D is unresolved. CDR1 is SEHNR and CDR2 is FQNEAQ in the germline V gene (reference sequence). The ends were cut back, 3 bases at V and 9 bases at J, with 8 bases in the middle. The CDR3 is 11 residues long. Written as DNA, the CDR3 is TGTGCCAGCAGCTTCGTTAGCCAAGCTTTCTTT. It codes for CASSFVSQAFF.

The chain recombines TRBV2 with TRBJ1-2; D may be TRBD1 (5 bases). Trimming removed 4 bases from V and 6 bases from J, with 21 bases in between. The length of the CDR3 is 16 residues. Per germline, CDR1 SNHLY and CDR2 FYNNEI. CDR3: CASSGGVIGVVDGYTF. DNA of the CDR3: TGTGCCAGCAGTGGAGGGGTTATTGGGGTCGTGGATGGCTACACCTTC.

The genes are TRBV6-5 and TRBJ2-5, with D tentatively TRBD1 (6 bases). The CDR3 sequence is 16 residues long. V lost 0 bases and J 4 bases, leaving 15 bases between the germline ends. Germline V gene sequence: CDR1 MNHEY, CDR2 SVGAGI. This CDR3 reads CASSYSAGVPRETQYF. In DNA form, the CDR3 reads TGTGCCAGCAGTTACTCCGCAGGGGTCCCCCGAGAGACCCAGTACTTC.

V usage is TRBV11-3 and J usage is TRBJ2-1; TRBD2 aligns across 14 bases. CDR1 and CDR2 from the germline V gene are SGHNT and YENEEA. V shed 5 bases, J shed 2 bases, and the junction held 2 bases outside the gene matches. CDR3 length equals 16 residues. This CDR3 reads CASSRTSGGTYNEQFF. The CDR3 coding sequence is TGTGCCAGCAGCCGGACTAGCGGGGGGACCTACAATGAGCAGTTCTTC.

This chain uses TRBV14 with TRBJ2-3, with a tentative D call TRBD2 (6 bases). This CDR3 comprises 13 residues. The germline V gene has CDR1 SGHDN and CDR2 FVKESK. The ends were cut back, 4 bases at V and 12 bases at J, with 17 bases in the middle. Written as DNA, the CDR3 is TGTGCCAGCAGCCCCTTTGCGGGAATTGGTCAGTATTTT. Translation: CASSPFAGIGQYF. The complete variable domain, with remaining parts taken from reference TRBV14 and TRBJ2-3, reads EAGVTQFPSHSVIEKGQTVTLRCDPISGHDNLYWYRRVMGKEIKFLLHFVKESKQDESGMPNNRFLAERTGGTYSTLKVQPAELEDSGVYFCASSPFAGIGQYFGPGTRLTVL.

V is TRBV28 and J is TRBJ1-1, with D uncertain. This CDR3 is 10 amino acids long. V was trimmed by 8 bases and J by 2 bases, leaving 3 bases between them. The germline CDR1 and CDR2 sequences are MDHEN and SYDVKM. The chain's CDR3 is CASQNTEAFF. For the CDR3, the DNA is TGTGCCAGCCAAAACACTGAAGCTTTCTTT.

The chain carries TRBV7-2 and TRBJ2-7; unclear D gene. CDR3 size: 13 residues. V dropped 1 base and J dropped 0 bases, with 4 bases sitting between them. CDR1 and CDR2 (germline): SGHTA, FQGNSA. CDR3 region: CASSLDSSYEQYF. The CDR3 DNA follows: TGTGCCAGCAGCTTAGACAGCTCCTACGAGCAGTACTTC.

V gene TRBV19 combines with J gene TRBJ2-7; D remains ambiguous. Germline CDR1 is LNHDA and CDR2 is SQIVND (reference sequence). V lost 3 bases, J lost 5 bases, and 11 bases lay in between. CDR3 length: 13 amino acids. For the CDR3, the DNA is TGTGCCAGTAGTATGATAGTAGGGAACGAGCAGTACTTC. It translates to CASSMIVGNEQYF.

The V gene is TRBV30, the J gene TRBJ2-1; tentatively, D is TRBD1 (5 bases). The V end was cut by 1 base, the J end by 1 base, with 11 bases between. There are 15 residues in the CDR3. Per germline, CDR1 GTSNPN and CDR2 SVGIG (reference sequence). The CDR3 DNA reads TGTGCCTGGAGTGATTTTAGGGGATCCTACAATGAGCAGTTCTTC. As protein: CAWSDFRGSYNEQFF.

This chain uses TRBV29-1 with TRBJ1-2, with 9 bases lining up with TRBD1. The CDR3 extends over 13 amino acids. Germline V CDR1 and CDR2: SQVTM, ANQGSEA. After removal of 7 bases from V and 7 bases from J, the junction contained 10 bases not matched to a gene. The CDR3 nucleotides read TGCAGCGCCTGGACAGGGGATACGGGTGGCTACACCTTC. This codes for CSAWTGDTGGYTF.

The chain employs TRBV24-1 and TRBJ2-7; D tentatively reads TRBD1 or TRBD2 (6 bases each). From germline, CDR1 is KGHDR and CDR2 SFDVKD. V was pared by 2 bases and J by 5 bases, with 9 bases between. The CDR3 totals 13 residues. CDR3 coding DNA: TGTGCCACCAGTGATTGGGGGGCCAACGAGCAGTACTTC. Amino acids: CATSDWGANEQYF.

The chain carries TRBV18 and TRBJ1-1; D not certain. Germline CDR1 is KGHSH and CDR2 is LQKENI. The CDR3 has 12 amino acids. The V gene lost 3 bases and the J gene lost 4 bases, with 6 bases spanning the gap. The CDR3 is CASSPQITEAFF. The CDR3 bases are TGTGCCAGCTCACCCCAGATCACTGAAGCTTTCTTT.

This chain connects TRBV3-1 (or the pseudogene TRBV3-2) to TRBJ2-7; the D gene could be TRBD1 or TRBD2 (5 bases each). The CDR3 totals 15 residues. In germline, CDR1 is LGHDT, CDR2 YNNKEL (reference sequence). V lost 2 bases and J lost 2, with 13 bases in between. The CDR3, as DNA: TGTGCCAGCAGCCAAAGCTACGGGGCGGCCTACGAGCAGTACTTC. The encoded protein is CASSQSYGAAYEQYF.

The chain recombines TRBV12-3 or TRBV12-4 with TRBJ1-2; no firm D call. The CDR3 runs 13 residues. The V end was cut by 3 bases, the J end by 3 bases, with 8 bases between. The CDR3 DNA sequence: TGTGCCAGCAGTTTTATAGGAGACTATGGCTACACCTTC. It encodes CASSFIGDYGYTF.